This entry lists 13 T cell receptor beta chains sequenced from one sample in a study of cytomegalovirus exposure and HLA in healthy donors. The PCR used 60 Vbeta and 13 Jbeta primers. Method: immunoSEQ multiplex PCR; TCRdb's copy keeps in-frame clones and lacks some. Its table lists fewer than 150,000 clones. The specimen sequenced was PBMCs. The receptors here all came from an older woman in good health and CMV-seronegative.

For the CDR3, the DNA is TGTGCCAGCAGCTTGGCAGGACAGGGTTACAATGAGCAGTTCTTC. Protein product: CASSLAGQGYNEQFF. The V and J genes are TRBV5-8 and TRBJ2-1, with TRBD1 matching 8 bases. Losses at the gene ends were 0 bases for V and 4 bases for J; bases not matched to a gene: 3. This CDR3 comprises 15 residues. The V gene's germline CDR1 is SGHTS and CDR2 YDEGEE.

This chain joins TRBV5-1 and TRBJ2-1; TRBD2 matches 14 bases. The CDR3 is 19 residues long. J lost 0 bases, V lost 0 bases, and 5 bases had no gene match. Per the germline V gene, CDR1 is SGHRS and CDR2 is YFSETQ. The CDR3 sequence is CASSLGGTSGSRSYNEQFF. DNA for the CDR3: TGCGCCAGCAGCTTGGGCGGGACTAGCGGGAGTCGCTCCTACAATGAGCAGTTCTTC.

This chain uses TRBV28 with TRBJ1-2, with 8 bases identical to TRBD1. With V trimmed by 8 bases and J by 8 bases, 4 bases remained unmatched. Germline assignment: CDR1 MDHEN and CDR2 SYDVKM. The CDR3 loop spans 11 amino acids. CDR3 amino acids: CASQGARGYTF. The CDR3 DNA sequence: TGTGCCAGCCAGGGGGCGAGAGGCTACACCTTC.

The gene calls are TRBV7-2 and TRBJ2-7; TRBD1 might be the D (5 bases). CDR3 length: 15 amino acids. Looked up from germline, CDR1 is SGHTA and CDR2 is FQGNSA. V gave up 7 bases and J gave up 3 bases, with 19 bases separating them. The CDR3 bases are TGTGCCAGCACCCACTGGTGGGGCAGTCACTACGAGCAGTACTTC. Protein sequence: CASTHWWGSHYEQYF.

The gene calls are TRBV4-2 and TRBJ2-3; 7 bases fit TRBD2. Germline V gene sequence: CDR1 LGHNA, CDR2 YNFKEQ. V gave up 1 base and J gave up 5 bases; unmatched junction bases: 15. There are 18 residues in the CDR3. DNA of the CDR3: TGTGCCAGCAGCCAAGGGTCCTCGGGGGGAGGGCCGGGAGATACGCAGTATTTT. This translates into CASSQGSSGGGPGDTQYF.

The chain is built from TRBV11-2 and TRBJ1-5, with D possibly being TRBD1 (6 bases). Germline V gene sequence: CDR1 SGHAT, CDR2 FQNNGV. The CDR3 is 15 residues long. With 2 bases removed from V and 7 bases from J, the gap between germline ends came to 15 bases. The DNA for the CDR3 is TGTGCCAGCAGCTTAAACCAACAGGGTACCCAGCCCCAGCATTTT. Translation: CASSLNQQGTQPQHF.

The V gene is TRBV29-1, the J gene TRBJ1-5; D possibly corresponds to TRBD1 (6 bases). Trimming took off 5 bases at V and 5 bases at J, with 13 bases between the two ends. CDR1 is SQVTM, CDR2 ANQGSEA, per germline. The CDR3 has 13 residues. The DNA of the CDR3 is TGCAGCGTTTTGAACAGGGAACATCAGCCCCAGCATTTT. It codes for CSVLNREHQPQHF.

The J gene is TRBJ2-7, the V gene TRBV13; possible D gene TRBD1, 6 bases. The CDR3 runs 15 residues. Between the trimmed V and J ends, which lost 1 base and 3 bases, there was a span of 13 bases. The V gene's germline CDR1 is PRHDT and CDR2 FYEKMQ (reference sequence). The CDR3 sequence: CASSLVGAWVYEQYF. CDR3 DNA: TGTGCCAGCAGCTTAGTGGGGGCTTGGGTCTACGAGCAGTACTTC. The complete variable domain, with remaining parts taken from reference TRBV13 and TRBJ2-7, reads AAGVIQSPRHLIKEKRETATLKCYPIPRHDTVYWYQQGPGQDPQFLISFYEKMQSDKGSIPDRFSAQQFSDYHSELNMSSLELGDSALYFCASSLVGAWVYEQYFGPGTRLTVT.

This sequence joins TRBV5-1 and TRBJ2-1; TRBD1 agrees at 7 bases. V was clipped by 0 bases and J by 2 bases; unmatched bases: 2. This CDR3 is 15 amino acids long. From germline, CDR1 is SGHRS and CDR2 YFSETQ. This CDR3 is CASSLEGTAYNEQFF. CDR3 nucleotides: TGCGCCAGCAGCTTGGAGGGGACAGCCTACAATGAGCAGTTCTTC.

The chain couples TRBV2 to TRBJ2-2; 7 positions agree with TRBD2. This CDR3 is built from 12 residues. Germline CDR1 SNHLY, CDR2 FYNNEI. Germline trimming cut 11 bases from V and 6 bases from J; bases unmatched to any gene: 6. The CDR3 reads CASGAGAGELFF. CDR3 sequence (DNA): TGTGCCTCCGGGGCGGGGGCCGGGGAGCTGTTTTTT.

V and J are TRBV7-3 and TRBJ2-7; D may be TRBD2 (6 bases). Per the germline V gene, CDR1 is SGHTA and CDR2 is FQGTGA. V was pared by 3 bases and J by 2 bases, with 14 bases between. The length of the CDR3 is 15 residues. The CDR3 sequence: CASSFAGTGAYEQYF. The CDR3, as DNA: TGTGCCAGCAGCTTCGCGGGGACTGGAGCCTACGAGCAGTACTTC. Complete variable domain (other parts from reference TRBV7-3 and TRBJ2-7): GAGVSQTPSNKVTEKGKYVELRCDPISGHTALYWYRQSLGQGPEFLIYFQGTGAADDSGLPNDRFFAVRPEGSVSTLKIQRTERGDSAVYLCASSFAGTGAYEQYFGPGTRLTVT.

The J gene is TRBJ1-1, the V gene TRBV10-2; TRBD1 might be the D (6 bases). The V gene lost 8 bases and the J gene lost 4 bases, with 11 bases spanning the gap. The CDR3 extends over 12 amino acids. Per germline, CDR1 WSHSY and CDR2 SAAADI. Here the CDR3 reads CASAQGFTEAFF. In DNA, the CDR3 is TGCGCCAGCGCTCAGGGGTTCACTGAAGCTTTCTTT.

This chain uses TRBV11-2 with TRBJ1-2, with 8 bases identical to TRBD1. CDR1 and CDR2 from the germline V gene are SGHAT and FQNNGV. Losses at the gene ends were 4 bases for V and 4 bases for J; bases not matched to a gene: 5. This CDR3 has 14 amino acids. CDR3 in DNA: TGTGCCAGCAGCTCCAGGGGGCGAGTCTATGGCTACACCTTC. Its protein product is CASSSRGRVYGYTF. Full variable domain (outside the CDR3, taken from reference TRBV11-2 and TRBJ1-2): EAGVAQSPRYKIIEKRQSVAFWCNPISGHATLYWYQQILGQGPKLLIQFQNNGVVDDSQLPKDRFSAERLKGVDSTLKIQPAKLEDSAVYLCASSSRGRVYGYTFGSGTRLTVV.